This T cell receptor beta chain was sequenced during a study of OX40 agonist ivuxolimab in advanced cancers. About the study: From roughly 23 to 90 years was the age range, with a mean of approximately 63 years, and nearly 85% were male.

Clones were read by immunoSEQ multiplex PCR, and TCRdb kept only the in-frame ones, dropping some. The table records fewer than 75,000 clones, approximately 90% of them present only once. The CDR3 is 13 amino acids. Germline-derived CDR1 and CDR2 are GTSNPN and SVGIG (reference sequence). V was trimmed by 0 bases and J by 6 bases, leaving 9 bases between them. Autoimmune disease history or systemic immunosuppression meant exclusion. The TCR originated in an adult with an advanced solid tumor such as melanoma, head and neck, liver or kidney cancer. V gene TRBV30 combines with J gene TRBJ1-5, with no clear D. This material consisted of CD4+ or CD8+ T cells sorted from blood, taken in a trial of the OX40 agonist ivuxolimab. CDR3 coding DNA: TGTGCCTGGAGTGTCGGAGCGAGTCAGCCCCAGCATTTT. Translated, it gives CAWSVGASQPQHF.